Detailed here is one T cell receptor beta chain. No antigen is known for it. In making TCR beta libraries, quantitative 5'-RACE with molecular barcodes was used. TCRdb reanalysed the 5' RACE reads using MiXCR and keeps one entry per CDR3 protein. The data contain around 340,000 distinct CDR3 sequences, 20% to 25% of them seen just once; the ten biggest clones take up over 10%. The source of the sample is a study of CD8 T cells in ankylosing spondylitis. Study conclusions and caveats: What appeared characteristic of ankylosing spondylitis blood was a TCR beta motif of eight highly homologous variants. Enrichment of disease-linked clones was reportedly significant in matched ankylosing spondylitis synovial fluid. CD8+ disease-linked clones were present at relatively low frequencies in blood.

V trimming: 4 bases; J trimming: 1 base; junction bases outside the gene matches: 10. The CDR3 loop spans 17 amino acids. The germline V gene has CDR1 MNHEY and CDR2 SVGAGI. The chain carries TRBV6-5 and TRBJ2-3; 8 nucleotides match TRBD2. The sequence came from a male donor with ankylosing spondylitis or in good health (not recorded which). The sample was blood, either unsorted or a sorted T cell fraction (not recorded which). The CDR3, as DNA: TGTGCCAGCAGTTTCCCCAGTAGCGGGGCCCGCACAGATACGCAGTATTTT. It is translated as CASSFPSSGARTDTQYF.